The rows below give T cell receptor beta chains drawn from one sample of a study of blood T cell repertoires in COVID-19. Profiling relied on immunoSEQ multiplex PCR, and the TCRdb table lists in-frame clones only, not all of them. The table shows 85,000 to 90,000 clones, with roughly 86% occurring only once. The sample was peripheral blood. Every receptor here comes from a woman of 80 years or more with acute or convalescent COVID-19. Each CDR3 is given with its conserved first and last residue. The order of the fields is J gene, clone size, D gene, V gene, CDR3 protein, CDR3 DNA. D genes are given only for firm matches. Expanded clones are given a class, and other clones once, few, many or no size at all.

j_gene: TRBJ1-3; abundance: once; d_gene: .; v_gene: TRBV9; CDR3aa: CASSVDSTRSGNTIYF; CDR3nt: TGTGCCAGCAGCGTAGACAGCACTCGCTCTGGAAACACCATATATTTT
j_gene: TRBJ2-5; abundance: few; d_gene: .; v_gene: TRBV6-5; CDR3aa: CASTIGGTVQETQYF; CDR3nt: TGTGCCAGCACGATAGGAGGGACGGTCCAAGAGACCCAGTACTTC
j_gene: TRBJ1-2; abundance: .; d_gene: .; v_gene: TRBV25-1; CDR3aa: CASSESGSNYGYTF; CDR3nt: TGTGCCAGCAGTGAATCAGGGTCCAACTATGGCTACACCTTC
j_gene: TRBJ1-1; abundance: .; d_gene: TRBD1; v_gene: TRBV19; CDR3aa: CASRQGTEAFF; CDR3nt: TGTGCCAGCAGACAGGGGACTGAAGCTTTCTTT
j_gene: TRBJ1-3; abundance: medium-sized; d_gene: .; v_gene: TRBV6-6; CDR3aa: CASSQDTSSGNTIYF; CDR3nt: TGTGCCAGCAGTCAGGACACTTCCTCTGGAAACACCATATATTTT
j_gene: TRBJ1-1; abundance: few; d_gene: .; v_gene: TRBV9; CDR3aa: CASSVGPGGGGTEAFF; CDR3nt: TGTGCCAGCAGCGTAGGCCCGGGTGGGGGGGGCACTGAAGCTTTCTTT
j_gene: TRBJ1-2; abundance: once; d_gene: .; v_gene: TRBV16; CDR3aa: CASSHTVVDGYTF; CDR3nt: TGTGCCAGCAGCCATACTGTCGTCGATGGCTACACCTTC
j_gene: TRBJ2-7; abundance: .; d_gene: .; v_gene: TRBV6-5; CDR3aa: CASSLVEQYF; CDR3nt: TGTGCCAGCAGCCTTGTTGAGCAGTACTTC
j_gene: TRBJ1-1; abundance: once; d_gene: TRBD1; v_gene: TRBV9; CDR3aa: CASSVGTGPMNTEAFF; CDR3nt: TGTGCCAGCAGCGTGGGGACAGGGCCCATGAACACTGAAGCTTTCTTT
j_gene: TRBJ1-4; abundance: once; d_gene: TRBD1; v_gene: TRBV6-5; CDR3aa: CATVRQGGWEKLFF; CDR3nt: TGTGCCACTGTCAGACAGGGCGGATGGGAAAAACTGTTTTTT
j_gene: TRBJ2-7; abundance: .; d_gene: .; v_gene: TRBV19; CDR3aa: CASSLRGEQYF; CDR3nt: TGTGCCAGTAGTCTTAGGGGGGAGCAGTACTTC
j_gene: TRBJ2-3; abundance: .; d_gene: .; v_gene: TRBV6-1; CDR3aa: CASSHRDWVSDTQYF; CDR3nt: TGTGCCAGCAGTCATAGGGACTGGGTGTCGGATACGCAGTATTTT
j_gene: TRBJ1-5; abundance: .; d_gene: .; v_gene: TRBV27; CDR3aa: CASSLADSPYSNQPQHF; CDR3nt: TGTGCCAGCAGTTTAGCGGACAGCCCTTATAGCAATCAGCCCCAGCATTTT
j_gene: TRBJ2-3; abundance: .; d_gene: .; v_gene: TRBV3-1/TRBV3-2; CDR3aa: CASSQGAGAADTQYF; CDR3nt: TGTGCCAGCAGCCAAGGTGCGGGGGCAGCAGATACGCAGTATTTT
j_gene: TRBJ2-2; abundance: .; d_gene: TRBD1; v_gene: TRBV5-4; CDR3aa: CASSFGQGNTGELFF; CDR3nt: TGTGCCAGCAGCTTTGGACAGGGGAACACCGGGGAGCTGTTTTTT
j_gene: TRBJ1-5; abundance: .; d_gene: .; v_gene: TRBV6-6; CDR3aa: CASRKDYSNQPQHF; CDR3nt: TGTGCCAGCAGAAAAGACTATAGCAATCAGCCCCAGCATTTT
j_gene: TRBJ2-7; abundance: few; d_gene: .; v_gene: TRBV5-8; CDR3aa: CASSDRPSYEQYF; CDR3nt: TGTGCCAGCAGCGACAGACCATCCTACGAGCAGTACTTC
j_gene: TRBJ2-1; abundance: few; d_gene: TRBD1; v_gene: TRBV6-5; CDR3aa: CASSPTGDEQFF; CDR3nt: TGTGCCAGCAGTCCCACAGGGGATGAGCAGTTCTTC
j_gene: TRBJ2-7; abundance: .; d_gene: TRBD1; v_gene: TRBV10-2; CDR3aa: CASSPSTGGTDEQYF; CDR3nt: TGCGCCAGCAGCCCTTCGACAGGGGGCACGGACGAGCAGTACTTC
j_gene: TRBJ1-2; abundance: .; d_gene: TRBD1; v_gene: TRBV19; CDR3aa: CASNDREFGYTF; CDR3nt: TGTGCCAGTAATGACAGGGAGTTTGGCTACACCTTC
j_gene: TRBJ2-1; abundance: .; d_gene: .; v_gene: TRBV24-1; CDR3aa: CATSVPRGSYNEQFF; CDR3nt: TGTGCCACCAGTGTACCCAGGGGTTCCTACAATGAGCAGTTCTTC
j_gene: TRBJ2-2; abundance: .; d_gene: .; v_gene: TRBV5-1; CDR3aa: CASSLDGHPGELFF; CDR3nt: TGCGCCAGCAGCTTGGACGGACACCCCGGGGAGCTGTTTTTT
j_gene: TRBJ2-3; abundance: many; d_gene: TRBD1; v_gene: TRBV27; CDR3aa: CASSFQGADTQYF; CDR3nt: TGTGCCAGCAGTTTCCAGGGGGCAGATACGCAGTATTTT
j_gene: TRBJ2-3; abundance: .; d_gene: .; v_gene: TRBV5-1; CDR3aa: CASSLGQTSTDTQYF; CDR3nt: TGCGCCAGCAGCTTGGGCCAGACTAGCACAGATACGCAGTATTTT
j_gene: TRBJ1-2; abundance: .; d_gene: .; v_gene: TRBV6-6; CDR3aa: CASSLDSYGYTF; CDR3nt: TGTGCCAGCAGTCTGGACAGCTATGGCTACACCTTC
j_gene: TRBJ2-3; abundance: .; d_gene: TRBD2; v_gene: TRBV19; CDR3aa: CASSVTSGGTDTQYF; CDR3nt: TGTGCCAGTAGTGTTACTAGCGGGGGCACAGATACGCAGTATTTT
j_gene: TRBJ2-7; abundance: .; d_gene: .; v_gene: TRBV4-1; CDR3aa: CASSQEGGPREQYF; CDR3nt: TGCGCCAGCAGCCAGGAAGGAGGTCCCCGGGAGCAGTACTTC
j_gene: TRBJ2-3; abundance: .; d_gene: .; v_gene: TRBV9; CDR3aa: CASSVEGGQVGDTQYF; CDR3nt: TGTGCCAGCAGCGTAGAGGGAGGACAGGTTGGTGATACGCAGTATTTT
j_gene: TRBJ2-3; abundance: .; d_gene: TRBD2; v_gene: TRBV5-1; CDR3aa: CATKTSGNSDTQYF; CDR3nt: TGCGCCACCAAAACTAGCGGGAATTCAGATACGCAGTATTTT
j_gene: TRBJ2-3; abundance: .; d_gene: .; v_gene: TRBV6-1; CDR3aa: CASSEPGGDTQYF; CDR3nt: TGTGCCAGCAGTGAGCCCGGGGGAGATACGCAGTATTTT
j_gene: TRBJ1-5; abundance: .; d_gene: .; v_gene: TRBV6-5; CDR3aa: CASTEARYSNQPQHF; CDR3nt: TGTGCCAGCACCGAGGCGCGCTATAGCAATCAGCCCCAGCATTTT
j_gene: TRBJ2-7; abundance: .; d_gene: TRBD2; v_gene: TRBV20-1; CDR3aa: CSASDETSVYEQYF; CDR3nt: TGCAGTGCTAGTGATGAGACTAGCGTTTACGAGCAGTACTTC
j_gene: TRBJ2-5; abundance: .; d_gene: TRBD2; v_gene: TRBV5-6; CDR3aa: CASIQLAGGVETQYF; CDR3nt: TGTGCCAGCATCCAACTAGCGGGAGGTGTGGAGACCCAGTACTTC
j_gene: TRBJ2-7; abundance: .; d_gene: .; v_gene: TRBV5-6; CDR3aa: CASSLSGPSEQYF; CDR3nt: TGTGCCAGCAGCTTGTCTGGGCCCAGCGAGCAGTACTTC
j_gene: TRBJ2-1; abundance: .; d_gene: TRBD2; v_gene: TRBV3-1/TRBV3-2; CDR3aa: CASGTSGGTYNEQFF; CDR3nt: TGTGCCAGCGGAACTAGCGGAGGGACCTACAATGAGCAGTTCTTC
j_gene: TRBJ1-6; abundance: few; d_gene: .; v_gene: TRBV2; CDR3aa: CASSVAGLNNSPLHF; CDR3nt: TGTGCCAGCAGTGTGGCGGGTCTTAATAATTCACCCCTCCACTTT
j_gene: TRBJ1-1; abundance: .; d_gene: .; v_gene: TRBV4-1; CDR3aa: CASSQEAGLNTEAFF; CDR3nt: TGCGCCAGCAGCCAAGAGGCAGGGTTGAACACTGAAGCTTTCTTT
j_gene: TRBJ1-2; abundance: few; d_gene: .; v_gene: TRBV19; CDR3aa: CASSPRGDYGYTF; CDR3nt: TGTGCCAGTAGTCCCCGGGGTGACTATGGCTACACCTTC
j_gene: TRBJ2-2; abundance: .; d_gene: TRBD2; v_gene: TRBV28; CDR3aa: CATGLAGVAGELFF; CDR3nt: TGTGCCACAGGACTAGCGGGAGTAGCCGGGGAGCTGTTTTTT
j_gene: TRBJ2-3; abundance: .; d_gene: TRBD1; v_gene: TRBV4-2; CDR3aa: CASSKDRTGGFKDTQYF; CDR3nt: TGTGCCAGCAGCAAAGACCGGACAGGGGGCTTTAAAGATACGCAGTATTTT
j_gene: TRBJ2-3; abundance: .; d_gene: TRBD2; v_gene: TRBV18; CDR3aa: CASSPAGGTDTQYF; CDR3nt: TGTGCCAGCTCACCAGCGGGAGGGACAGATACGCAGTATTTT
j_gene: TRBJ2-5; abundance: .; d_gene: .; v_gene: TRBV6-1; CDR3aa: CASSEAMAGAGETQYF; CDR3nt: TGTGCCAGCAGTGAAGCGATGGCGGGGGCCGGGGAGACCCAGTACTTC
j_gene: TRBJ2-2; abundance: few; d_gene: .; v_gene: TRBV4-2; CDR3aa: CASSQALNTGELFF; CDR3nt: TGTGCCAGCAGCCAAGCCCTGAACACCGGGGAGCTGTTTTTT